The clone carrying this TCR beta chain was seen only a few times. Its specificity is unknown. Generated by immunoSEQ multiplex PCR, the TCRdb table keeps only in-frame clones and is missing some. The sample consists of about 36,000 clones, about four fifths of them appearing once. These data originate in a study of a mutant IDH1 vaccine in newly diagnosed glioma. Looking at the study overall: Patients came in for eight vaccinations, in weeks 1, 3, 5, 7, 11, 15, 19 and 23. Treated individuals were about 60% male and roughly 40% female, averaging approximately 40 years of age.

Study-wide results and limits: There seemed to be no relation between pseudoprogression and changes in top peripheral T cell clonotypes.

The CDR3 is 14 amino acids. Germline CDR1 MDHEN, CDR2 SYDVKM. The V segment lost 5 bases and the J segment 5 bases; nucleotides outside the gene matches: 7. The time point: week 11, during vaccination. A 20-mer mutant IDH1 peptide at 300 ug was injected subcutaneously with topical imiquimod. Material: peripheral blood mononuclear cells (PBMCs), obtained from a glioma patient whose treatment included an IDH1 peptide vaccine. The rearrangement links TRBV28 to TRBJ1-2, with 8 bases aligning to TRBD1. The TCR was taken from a woman in her 30s with glioma. Some clones in this sample may be carry-over from other donors' samples. The CDR3 DNA reads TGTGCCAGCAGTCTAGGGGGACAGGTATATGGCTACACCTTC. Protein: CASSLGGQVYGYTF.